This T cell receptor (beta chain) was identified in a study of CD8+CD57+ T cells in acquired aplastic anemia. Study-wide context: The DNA of sorted CD4+ and CD8+ cells averaged roughly 3.2 ug. Broader study findings: Researchers report that around 30 CD8+ CDR3 sequences appeared in both patients and controls.

The template used for profiling TCR beta VDJ and CDR3 was genomic DNA. One entry per CDR3 protein results from TCRdb running MiXCR on the reads. The table lists approximately 190,000 distinct CDR3 sequences, 48% of them singletons. As regards this clonotype: The antigen remains unidentified.

Deletions cut 1 base from V and 1 base from J, with 6 bases between. Germline values: CDR1 SGHTA, CDR2 FQGNSA. This CDR3 is 14 amino acids long. For sequencing, patients were chosen who had shown expansion of CD8+CD57+ cells by flow cytometry. The enrolled patients all had severe acquired aplastic anemia. Sampling of blood occurred while the patients had still received no therapy. The clonotype was recovered from a human donor with aplastic anemia. V and J are TRBV7-2 and TRBJ2-3; D unresolved. Sequenced: sorted CD4+, CD8+, or CD8+CD57+ T cells (not recorded which) from PBMCs. The CDR3 nucleotides read TGTGCCAGCAGCTTAGGGTTGCGCACAGATACGCAGTATTTT. It is translated as CASSLGLRTDTQYF.